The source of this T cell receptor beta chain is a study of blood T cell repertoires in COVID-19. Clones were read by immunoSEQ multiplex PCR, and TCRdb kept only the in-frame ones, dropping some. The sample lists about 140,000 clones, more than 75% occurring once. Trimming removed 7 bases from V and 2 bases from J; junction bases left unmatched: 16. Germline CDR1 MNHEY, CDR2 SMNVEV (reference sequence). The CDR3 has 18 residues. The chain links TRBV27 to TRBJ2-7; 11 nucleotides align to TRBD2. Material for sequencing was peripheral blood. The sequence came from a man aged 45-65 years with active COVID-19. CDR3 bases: TGTGCCAGCACTCCTTATAGCGGGGGGGCCATCGCGACCTACGAGCAGTACTTC. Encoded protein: CASTPYSGGAIATYEQYF.